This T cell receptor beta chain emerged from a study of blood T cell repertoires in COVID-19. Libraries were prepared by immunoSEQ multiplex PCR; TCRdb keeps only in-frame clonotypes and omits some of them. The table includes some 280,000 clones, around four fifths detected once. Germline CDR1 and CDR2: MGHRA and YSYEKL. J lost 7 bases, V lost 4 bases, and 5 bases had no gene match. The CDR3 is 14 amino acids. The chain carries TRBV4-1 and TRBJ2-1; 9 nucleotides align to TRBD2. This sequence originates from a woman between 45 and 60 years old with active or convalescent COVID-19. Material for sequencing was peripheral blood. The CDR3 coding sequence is TGCGCCAGCAGCCCCGGACTAGCGTGGAATGAGCAGTTCTTC. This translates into CASSPGLAWNEQFF.